The clone carrying this TCR beta chain showed up many times. These data are taken from a study of CD8 T cells in ankylosing spondylitis. TCRdb called the 5' RACE reads again in MiXCR, with one record for every CDR3 protein. Among some 220,000 distinct CDR3 sequences listed, roughly 8% were seen once. The sample was blood, either unsorted or a sorted T cell fraction (not recorded which). The clonotype comes from a female donor with ankylosing spondylitis or in good health (not recorded which).

The CDR3 nucleotides are TGCAGTGCTAGAGATTCCGGGACTAGCGGGAGTATGGACATTCAGTACTTC. This translates into CSARDSGTSGSMDIQYF. The chain links TRBV20-1 to TRBJ2-4, with 14 bases aligning to TRBD2. The V gene's germline CDR1 is DFQATT and CDR2 SNEGSKA (reference sequence). Trimming took 0 bases from V and 8 from J; bases not matched to a gene: 9. The CDR3 loop spans 17 amino acids.